The 2 T cell receptor beta chains listed next were all sequenced from one sample in a study of early T cells in non-severe SARS-CoV-2 infection. Each CDR3 protein is one row after TCRdb ran MiXCR on the 5' RACE reads. Counted here are about 58,000 distinct CDR3 sequences, 9.5% to 15% occurring once; the ten biggest clones make up roughly 9.1%. The sequencing input was whole blood. The receptors were sampled from an adult who was a healthcare worker with PCR-confirmed SARS-CoV-2 infection or an uninfected control (not recorded which).

At least ten counts were recorded for this clonotype. V gene TRBV3-1 combines with J gene TRBJ1-2, with D maybe TRBD1 (5 bases). The CDR3 is 14 residues long. Trimming took off 4 bases at V and 2 bases at J, with 11 bases between the two ends. CDR1 and CDR2 from the germline V gene are LGHDT and YNNKEL (reference sequence). CDR3 in DNA: TGTGCCAGCAGCCCCGCCGGGGGAAACTATGGCTACACCTTC. Residues: CASSPAGGNYGYTF.

This clonotype was picked up a small number of times. The chain combines TRBV19 with TRBJ2-1; 7 nucleotides line up with TRBD1. The CDR3 loop spans 15 amino acids. V lost 4 bases, J lost 4 bases, and 7 bases stayed unmatched. The germline V gene encodes CDR1 LNHDA and CDR2 SQIVND (reference sequence). CDR3: CASSTRDRKYNEQFF. DNA of the CDR3: TGTGCCAGTAGTACTCGGGACAGAAAGTACAATGAGCAGTTCTTC. Full variable domain (outside the CDR3, taken from reference TRBV19 and TRBJ2-1): DGGITQSPKYLFRKEGQNVTLSCEQNLNHDAMYWYRQDPGQGLRLIYYSQIVNDFQKGDIAEGYSVSREKKESFPLTVTSAQKNPTAFYLCASSTRDRKYNEQFFGPGTRLTVL.